The T cell receptor beta chain described here comes from a study of T-cell reconstitution after alpha-beta-depleted transplantation in children. The sample holds a few counts of this clonotype. Unique molecular identifiers were used in preparing the TCRbeta library. TCRdb recomputed calls from the PCR reads with MiXCR, one row per CDR3 protein. The sample holds some 550,000 distinct CDR3 sequences; roughly 23% are singletons and the top ten take 12% to 15%. Sequencing used PBMCs, mostly from graft donor cells, obtained 360 days after TCRalphabeta/CD19-depleted stem cell transplant. The TCR was taken from a boy younger than two who had a stem cell transplant for acute myeloid leukemia, so the T cells may come from the graft donor.

The CDR3 loop reads CASSLVGKGNQPQHF. The CDR3 nucleotides read TGTGCCAGCAGTTTGGTGGGAAAAGGGAATCAGCCCCAGCATTTT. The chain carries TRBV12-3 or TRBV12-4 and TRBJ1-5; D not resolved. This CDR3 is built from 15 residues. Trimming left V 3 bases short and J 4 bases short, with 13 bases between.